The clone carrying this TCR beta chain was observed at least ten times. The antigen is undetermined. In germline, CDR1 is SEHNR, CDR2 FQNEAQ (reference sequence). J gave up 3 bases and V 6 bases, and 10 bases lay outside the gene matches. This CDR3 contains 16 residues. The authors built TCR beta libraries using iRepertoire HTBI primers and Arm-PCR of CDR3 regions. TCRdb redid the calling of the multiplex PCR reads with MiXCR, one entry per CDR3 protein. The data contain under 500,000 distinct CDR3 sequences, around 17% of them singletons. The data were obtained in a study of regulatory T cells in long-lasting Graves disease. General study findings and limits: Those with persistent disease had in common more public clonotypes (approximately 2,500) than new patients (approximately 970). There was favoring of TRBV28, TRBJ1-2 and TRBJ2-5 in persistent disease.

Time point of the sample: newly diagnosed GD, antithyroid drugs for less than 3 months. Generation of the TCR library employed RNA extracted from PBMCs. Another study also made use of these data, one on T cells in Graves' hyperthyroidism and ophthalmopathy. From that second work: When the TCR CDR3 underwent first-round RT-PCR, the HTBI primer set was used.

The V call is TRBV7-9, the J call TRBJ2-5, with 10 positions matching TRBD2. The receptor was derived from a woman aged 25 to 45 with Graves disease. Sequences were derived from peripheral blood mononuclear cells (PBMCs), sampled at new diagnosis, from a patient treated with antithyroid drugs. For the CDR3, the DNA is TGTGCCAGCAGTCGCGGTCGGCTAGCGGGGGAAGAGACCCAGTACTTC. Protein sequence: CASSRGRLAGEETQYF.